This TCR beta chain was profiled in a study of OX40 agonist ivuxolimab in advanced cancers. The overall study: Enrollees could have had prior anti-PD-1, anti-PD-L1 or anti-CTLA-4 therapy, which roughly 40% had received.

Produced via immunoSEQ multiplex PCR; TCRdb's table is partial and in-frame only. This sample carries some 80,000 clones, approximately 84% of them seen once, and the ten largest clones take under 8%. This CDR3 is built from 14 residues. Germline CDR1 PRHDT, CDR2 FYEKMQ (reference sequence). Deletions cut 3 bases from V and 4 bases from J, with 9 bases between. This clone was observed a handful of times. Its matching antigen is unknown. Overall study findings and caveats: Several nonresponders also turned out to have low normalized T-cell clonal expansion.

The TCR originated in an adult with an advanced solid tumor such as melanoma, head and neck, liver or kidney cancer. Sequencing used CD4+ or CD8+ T cells sorted from blood, obtained in a trial of the OX40 agonist ivuxolimab. The V gene is TRBV13, the J gene TRBJ1-4; weak D call: TRBD1 (6 bases). Here the CDR3 reads CASSFQGLNEKLFF. As DNA, the CDR3 is TGTGCCAGCAGCTTCCAGGGGCTTAATGAAAAACTGTTTTTT. Variable domain in full (rest from reference TRBV13 and TRBJ1-4): AAGVIQSPRHLIKEKRETATLKCYPIPRHDTVYWYQQGPGQDPQFLISFYEKMQSDKGSIPDRFSAQQFSDYHSELNMSSLELGDSALYFCASSFQGLNEKLFFGSGTQLSVL.